Reported below is one T cell receptor (beta chain). Its antigen is unidentified. 5'-RACE, quantitative and with molecular barcodes, yielded the TCR beta libraries. TCRdb independently ran MiXCR on the 5' RACE reads; one entry per CDR3 protein. The sample shows about 800,000 distinct CDR3 sequences, 10% to 15% of them seen only once. The CDR3 sequence is 15 residues long. J lost 5 bases, V lost 6 bases, and 3 bases had no gene match. These data are taken from a study of CD8 T cells in ankylosing spondylitis. Whole-study results and caveats: CD8+ disease-linked clones were present at relatively low frequencies in blood. Roughly eight highly homologous variants formed a TCR beta motif that appeared characteristic of ankylosing spondylitis blood. Certain motif variants had earlier appeared in reactive arthritis synovial fluid and blood.

The TCR comes from a male donor with ankylosing spondylitis. The chain couples TRBV12-3 or TRBV12-4 to TRBJ2-1; TRBD2 agrees at 14 bases. Sequencing was carried out using blood, either unsorted or a sorted T cell fraction (not recorded which). The CDR3 spells CASRPGLAGDNEQFF. Here the CDR3 DNA reads TGTGCCAGCAGGCCGGGACTAGCGGGGGACAATGAGCAGTTCTTC.